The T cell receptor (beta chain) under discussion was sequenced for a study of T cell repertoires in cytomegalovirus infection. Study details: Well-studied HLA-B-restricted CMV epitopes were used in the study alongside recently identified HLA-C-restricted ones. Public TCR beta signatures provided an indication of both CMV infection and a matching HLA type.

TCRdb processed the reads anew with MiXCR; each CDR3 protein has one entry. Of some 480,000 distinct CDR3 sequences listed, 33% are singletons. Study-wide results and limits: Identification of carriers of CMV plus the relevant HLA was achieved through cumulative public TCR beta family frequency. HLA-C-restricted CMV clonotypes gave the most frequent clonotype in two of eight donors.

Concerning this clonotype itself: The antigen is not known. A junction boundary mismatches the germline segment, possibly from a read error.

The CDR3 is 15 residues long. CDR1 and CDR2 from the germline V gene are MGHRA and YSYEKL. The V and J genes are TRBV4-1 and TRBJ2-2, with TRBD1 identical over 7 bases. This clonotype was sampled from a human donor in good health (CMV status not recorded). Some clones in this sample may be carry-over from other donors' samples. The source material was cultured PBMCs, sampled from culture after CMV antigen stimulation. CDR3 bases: TGCGCCAGCAGCCGTAGGGGGCCGAAGACCGGGGAGCTGTTTTTT. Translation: CASSRRGPKTGELFF.